The 14 T cell receptor beta chains given below trace back to one sample, sequenced in a study of T cell repertoires in cytomegalovirus infection. TCRdb reprocessed the reads with MiXCR, giving one entry per CDR3 protein. The sample lists approximately 750,000 distinct CDR3 sequences, 35% to 40% occurring once. Specimen: PBMCs. The source is a human donor in good health (CMV status not recorded). Some clones in this sample may be carry-over from other donors' samples.

The J gene is TRBJ1-5, the V gene TRBV3-1; no clear D gene. The length of the CDR3 is 15 residues. Per the germline V gene, CDR1 is LGHDT and CDR2 is YNNKEL (reference sequence). Between the trimmed V and J ends, which lost 1 base and 5 bases, there was a span of 12 bases. Here the CDR3 reads CASSQGVGKDQPQHF. In DNA form, the CDR3 reads TGTGCCAGCAGCCAAGGGGTGGGGAAAGATCAGCCCCAGCATTTT.

The chain recombines TRBV7-9 with TRBJ1-4; unclear D gene. CDR1 and CDR2 (germline): SEHNR, FQNEAQ (reference sequence). The ends were cut back, 5 bases at V and 3 bases at J, with 13 bases in the middle. This CDR3 comprises 15 residues. The CDR3 DNA sequence: TGTGCCAGCAGCCCCACCGGGTTAGCTAATGAAAAACTGTTTTTT. Encoded protein: CASSPTGLANEKLFF.

V gene TRBV12-3 or TRBV12-4 combines with J gene TRBJ2-1; tentatively, D is TRBD2 (6 bases). V gave up 6 bases and J gave up 0 bases, with 9 bases separating them. This CDR3 is built from 14 residues. DNA of the CDR3: TGTGCCAGCAGAGCGGGTCGCTCCTACAATGAGCAGTTCTTC. This sequence encodes CASRAGRSYNEQFF.

V usage is TRBV20-1 and J usage is TRBJ1-5; D not resolved. Trimming shortened V by 0 bases and J by 6 bases, and 18 bases separated the two germline ends. CDR3 length equals 16 residues. From germline, CDR1 is DFQATT and CDR2 SNEGSKA (reference sequence). In nucleotides, the CDR3 is TGCAGTGCTAGAGATTCGGGCAGATCGGCGACTCAGCCCCAGCATTTT. Protein product: CSARDSGRSATQPQHF.

As to this clonotype: Here the CDR3 omits its conserved ending phenylalanine or tryptophan, so a read error is the likely source. The chain uses TRBV25-1 and TRBJ1-6, with D unresolved. In germline, CDR1 is MGHDK, CDR2 SYGVNS. V lost 7 bases to trimming and J lost 9 bases, with 16 bases between them. This CDR3 has 14 amino acids. CDR3 amino acids: CASTPVERSSPLHC. In DNA form, the CDR3 reads TGTGCCAGCACTCCCGTGGAGCGGAGTTCACCCCTCCACTGT.

This clonotype has a handful of counts. This chain joins TRBV27 and TRBJ1-1; D unclear. V dropped 8 bases and J dropped 5 bases, with 15 bases sitting between them. The CDR3 extends over 13 amino acids. The V gene's germline CDR1 is MNHEY and CDR2 SMNVEV (reference sequence). CDR3 bases: TGTGCCAGCGAAGGGAGCCATGGGACTGAAGCTTTCTTT. It yields the protein CASEGSHGTEAFF.

CDR3 bases: TGCAGTGCTAGAGATCGTGGAGGGAACGGCTACACCTTC. Translated, it gives CSARDRGGNGYTF. This rearrangement joins TRBV20-1 to TRBJ1-2; no reliable D call. The CDR3 has 13 amino acids. Germline assignment: CDR1 DFQATT and CDR2 SNEGSKA (reference sequence). V lost 0 bases and J 8 bases, leaving 13 bases between the germline ends.

This clonotype was recorded a few times. The CDR3 nucleotides read TGTGCCAGCAGTCGGTCGATGGGATCTAGCGAGCAGTACTTC. Translated, it gives CASSRSMGSSEQYF. The V gene is TRBV7-9, the J gene TRBJ2-7; no clear D. Trimming stripped 6 bases from V and 6 bases from J, with 18 bases between. This CDR3 region has 14 residues. Germline CDR1 and CDR2: SEHNR and FQNEAQ (reference sequence).

Notes on this clonotype: The CDR3 carries no conserved terminal phenylalanine or tryptophan, so it likely arises from a read error. The DNA is left out, because the CDR3 cannot be placed on it with certainty; the CDR3 is given as TCRdb lists it. The chain uses TRBV7-6 and TRBJ1-2. The CDR3 contains 12 residues when both ends are counted. CDR1 is SGHVS, CDR2 FNYEAQ, per germline. Here the CDR3 reads CASSSGERPEEL.

This clonotype was counted a few times. The chain combines TRBV19 with TRBJ1-5, with a tentative D call TRBD1 (5 bases). The CDR3 runs 14 residues. V lost 7 bases to trimming and J lost 2 bases, with 12 bases between them. Germline-derived CDR1 and CDR2 are LNHDA and SQIVND (reference sequence). This CDR3 reads CASNGQGGNQPQHF. CDR3 coding DNA: TGTGCCAGTAATGGACAAGGAGGCAATCAGCCCCAGCATTTT.

The chain joins TRBV5-1 to TRBJ2-5; tentatively, D is TRBD1 (6 bases). Germline-derived CDR1 and CDR2 are SGHRS and YFSETQ. This CDR3 region has 16 residues. V lost 3 bases and J lost 1, with 16 bases in between. CDR3 bases: TGCGCCAGCAGCTCCCGCGGAGAGGGGGTCCAAGAGACCCAGTACTTC. This codes for CASSSRGEGVQETQYF.

This rearrangement joins TRBV19 to TRBJ1-1; D is possibly TRBD1 (6 bases). The germline gives CDR1 LNHDA, CDR2 SQIVND (reference sequence). CDR3 length: 16 residues. V shed 4 bases and J shed 1 base, with 16 bases lying between them. CDR3 residues: CASSTGTGGWNTEAFF. In DNA form, the CDR3 reads TGTGCCAGTAGTACCGGCACGGGGGGCTGGAACACTGAAGCTTTCTTT.

The chain links TRBV6-2 or TRBV6-3 to TRBJ2-1, with D perhaps matching TRBD1 or TRBD2 (5 bases each). The V end was cut by 0 bases, the J end by 6 bases, with 15 bases between. The CDR3 length is 16 residues. CDR1 MNHEY and CDR2 SVGEGT come from the germline V gene. In DNA form, the CDR3 reads TGTGCCAGCAGTTACTCCGCCGGGACGCTGGGCAATGAGCAGTTCTTC. As protein: CASSYSAGTLGNEQFF.

This clonotype was recorded many times. The chain couples TRBV28 to TRBJ1-2; possibly TRBD1 for D (6 bases). CDR1 is MDHEN, CDR2 SYDVKM, per germline. The length of the CDR3 is 14 residues. V was pared by 5 bases and J by 4 bases, with 14 bases between. The CDR3 DNA sequence: TGTGCCAGCAGTGGACAGTCATTGGCCTATGGCTACACCTTC. It is translated as CASSGQSLAYGYTF.